Below, 23 T cell receptor beta chains from the same sample are listed, as sequenced in a study of T-cell reconstitution after alpha-beta-depleted transplantation in children. The library targeted TCRbeta and was prepared with unique molecular identifiers. Using its own MiXCR run on the PCR reads, TCRdb lists one record per CDR3 protein. The data hold roughly 76,000 distinct CDR3 sequences, with roughly a tenth observed a single time. Sequences were derived from PBMCs, sampled before TCRalphabeta/CD19-depleted stem cell transplant. These receptors came from a boy younger than 18 with acute myeloid leukemia, due to receive a stem cell transplant.

In this sample, this clonotype turned up many times. The V and J genes are TRBV20-1 and TRBJ2-5; 12 positions agree with TRBD2. V shed 5 bases and J 5 bases; nucleotides not matched to a gene: 24. CDR1 and CDR2 from the germline V gene are DFQATT and SNEGSKA (reference sequence). The CDR3 loop spans 20 amino acids. The CDR3 region has the DNA TGCAGTGCTCAAGGACAGGGCAGAAATACCAGGACTAGCGGGGCGGAGACCCAGTACTTC. It codes for CSAQGQGRNTRTSGAETQYF.

The chain joins TRBV30 to TRBJ1-1; perhaps TRBD1 as D (6 bases). V dropped 0 bases and J dropped 1 base, with 15 bases sitting between them. Germline CDR1 GTSNPN, CDR2 SVGIG (reference sequence). The CDR3 sequence is 16 residues long. This CDR3 is CAWSVWGGRENTEAFF. For the CDR3, the DNA is TGTGCCTGGAGTGTATGGGGGGGGCGAGAGAACACTGAAGCTTTCTTT.

This clonotype was recorded at least ten times. The rearrangement links TRBV7-9 to TRBJ2-3, with 11 bases fitting TRBD2. CDR1 SEHNR and CDR2 FQNEAQ come from the germline V gene (reference sequence). There are 15 residues in the CDR3. Trimming at V came to 8 bases and at J to 3 bases, leaving 7 bases not matched to a gene. The CDR3 DNA is TGTGCCAGCTGGGGAGCTAGCGGGAGGACAGATACGCAGTATTTT. It translates to CASWGASGRTDTQYF.

There are a few counts of this clonotype. V is TRBV12-3 or TRBV12-4 and J is TRBJ2-1; weak D call: TRBD2 (5 bases). V lost 6 bases and J lost 5, with 14 bases in between. This CDR3 is 14 amino acids long. The CDR3 sequence: CASRQWNGNNEQFF. The CDR3, as DNA: TGTGCCAGCAGACAATGGAACGGGAACAATGAGCAGTTCTTC.

A few counts support this clonotype. The chain uses TRBV7-7 and TRBJ2-3; D is unclear. The CDR3 loop spans 13 amino acids. Looked up from germline, CDR1 is SSHAT and CDR2 is FNYEAQ (reference sequence). With 6 bases removed from V and 2 bases from J, the gap between germline ends came to 9 bases. This chain's CDR3 is CASSSPPTDTQYF. The DNA for the CDR3 is TGTGCCAGCAGTTCCCCACCCACAGATACGCAGTATTTT.

At least ten counts were recorded for this clonotype. This chain links TRBV24-1 with TRBJ1-1, with 8 bases matching TRBD1. This CDR3 has 15 residues. Germline lookup yields CDR1 KGHDR and CDR2 SFDVKD. V trimming: 3 bases; J trimming: 11 bases; junction bases outside the gene matches: 13. The CDR3 DNA is TGTGCCACCAGTGATCCGACGACAGGGGATAAGGAGGCTTTCTTT. The encoded protein is CATSDPTTGDKEAFF.

In its sample, this clonotype was seen many times. The chain is built from TRBV6-2 or TRBV6-3 and TRBJ2-7; 7 bases are shared with TRBD1. This CDR3 has 13 amino acids. V trimming: 6 bases; J trimming: 2 bases; junction bases outside the gene matches: 4. The germline V gene encodes CDR1 MNHEY and CDR2 SVGEGT. The CDR3 sequence is CASSRGQTYEQYF. As DNA, the CDR3 is TGTGCCAGCAGCAGGGGACAGACCTACGAGCAGTACTTC.

This clonotype occurred many times. This sequence joins TRBV12-3 or TRBV12-4 and TRBJ1-5, with a weak D call TRBD1 (6 bases). V dropped 6 bases and J dropped 2 bases, with 8 bases sitting between them. There are 13 residues in the CDR3. The CDR3 loop is CASRQGGNQPQHF. In nucleotides, the CDR3 is TGTGCCAGCAGACAGGGCGGCAATCAGCCCCAGCATTTT.

At least ten counts were recorded for this clonotype. V and J are TRBV20-1 and TRBJ1-6; TRBD1 might be the D (5 bases). The CDR3 contains 15 residues. Per the germline V gene, CDR1 is DFQATT and CDR2 is SNEGSKA (reference sequence). Trimming took 3 bases from V and 14 from J, leaving 23 bases between them. CDR3 sequence: CSASLNRGRASALHF. The CDR3 bases are TGCAGTGCTAGCTTGAACCGTGGCAGGGCTTCGGCCCTCCACTTT.

This clonotype was observed a handful of times. The chain recombines TRBV18 with TRBJ2-2; tentatively, D is TRBD1 or TRBD2 (5 bases each). The CDR3 is 15 residues long. Trimming pared 1 base from V and 4 bases from J, leaving 10 bases between. Germline CDR1 KGHSH, CDR2 LQKENI. The chain's CDR3 is CASSPRDGTTGELFF. DNA of the CDR3: TGTGCCAGCTCACCACGGGACGGAACCACCGGGGAGCTGTTTTTT.

This clonotype was seen many times. The V call is TRBV12-3 or TRBV12-4, the J call TRBJ2-2, with TRBD1 identical over 8 bases. This CDR3 is built from 15 residues. V lost 5 bases, J lost 5 bases, and 7 bases stayed unmatched. CDR3: CASSTQGAWTGELFF. Here the CDR3 DNA reads TGTGCCAGCAGTACCCAGGGGGCATGGACCGGGGAGCTGTTTTTT.

This clonotype was recorded many times. The chain employs TRBV5-1 and TRBJ2-4; D remains ambiguous. Germline loops: CDR1 SGHRS, CDR2 YFSETQ. This CDR3 has 15 amino acids. The V gene lost 1 base and the J gene lost 2 bases, with 10 bases spanning the gap. Written as DNA, the CDR3 is TGCGCCAGCAGCTTGACGAGCGCACCCAAAAACATTCAGTACTTC. This codes for CASSLTSAPKNIQYF.

This clonotype has at least ten counts. This rearrangement joins TRBV12-3 or TRBV12-4 to TRBJ2-6; no clear D. The germline V and J ends were trimmed by 2 bases and 0 bases, with 8 bases remaining between them. This CDR3 is 16 amino acids long. CDR3 sequence (DNA): TGTGCCAGCAGTTTAACGGTGGGCTCTGGGGCCAACGTCCTGACTTTC. Translation: CASSLTVGSGANVLTF.

This clonotype turned up a few times. The V call is TRBV15, the J call TRBJ2-3; 12 positions match TRBD2. Germline V CDR1 and CDR2: LNHNV, YYDKDF (reference sequence). The CDR3 is made up of 16 amino acids. J lost 8 bases, V lost 0 bases, and 6 bases had no gene match. CDR3 amino acids: CATSRDRLAGEATQYF. The CDR3 nucleotides are TGTGCCACCAGCAGAGATCGACTAGCGGGAGAAGCTACGCAGTATTTT.

The table lists this clonotype with many counts. The V gene is TRBV12-3 or TRBV12-4, the J gene TRBJ2-1, with D unclear. Trimming shortened V by 5 bases and J by 6 bases, and 5 bases separated the two germline ends. The CDR3 runs to 11 residues. The CDR3 is CASSLGNEQFF. CDR3 nucleotides: TGTGCCAGCAGTCTAGGCAATGAGCAGTTCTTC.

The chain has TRBV12-3 or TRBV12-4 and TRBJ2-1, with 7 bases identical to TRBD2. This CDR3 is 15 amino acids long. The V segment lost 3 bases and the J segment 10 bases; nucleotides outside the gene matches: 12. CDR3 region: CASSFLLQPGGEQFF. In DNA form, the CDR3 reads TGTGCCAGCAGTTTCCTGTTACAGCCCGGGGGGGAGCAGTTCTTC.

This clonotype was counted at least ten times. The J gene is TRBJ2-7, the V gene TRBV6-5; tentative D call: TRBD2 (5 bases). Between the trimmed V and J ends, which lost 3 bases and 5 bases, there was a span of 14 bases. Germline-derived CDR1 and CDR2 are MNHEY and SVGAGI. CDR3 size: 14 residues. The CDR3 DNA sequence: TGTGCCAGCAGTTATTACGGCATCGGGGACGAGCAGTACTTC. Protein product: CASSYYGIGDEQYF.

This clonotype came up a few times. A junction end diverges from the germline sequence, so it may reflect a read error. The rearrangement links TRBV20-1 to TRBJ2-4; TRBD2 agrees at 8 bases. In germline, CDR1 is DFQATT, CDR2 SNEGSKA (reference sequence). The CDR3 totals 13 residues. CDR3 DNA: TGCAGTGCTAGAGTCGCGCATAGCGGGATGATGGACTTC. Amino acid sequence: CSARVAHSGMMDF.

This clonotype was detected many times. The chain has TRBV4-2 and TRBJ1-3; D is unresolved. V gave up 0 bases and J gave up 4 bases, with 4 bases separating them. The CDR3 length is 13 residues. Germline assignment: CDR1 LGHNA and CDR2 YNFKEQ. The CDR3 spells CASSQDRGNTIYF. The CDR3 region has the DNA TGTGCCAGCAGCCAAGACAGGGGAAACACCATATATTTT.

This clonotype was counted at least ten times. The chain uses TRBV12-3 or TRBV12-4 and TRBJ1-2; D gene uncertain. The CDR3 contains 14 residues. V lost 2 bases and J lost 8, with 15 bases in between. CDR3 region: CASSLLAEASGYTF. The CDR3 DNA follows: TGTGCCAGCAGTTTACTCGCCGAAGCGTCGGGCTACACCTTC.

This clonotype was counted ten times or more. The rearrangement joins TRBV28 to TRBJ1-6; D is possibly TRBD1 (5 bases). There are 16 residues in the CDR3. Germline lookup yields CDR1 MDHEN and CDR2 SYDVKM. V was trimmed by 1 base and J by 9 bases, leaving 16 bases between them. CDR3 loop: CASSLFRALPGSPLHF. As DNA, the CDR3 is TGTGCCAGCAGTTTATTCAGGGCCCTGCCGGGTTCACCCCTCCACTTT.

The chain links TRBV18 to TRBJ2-1; 14 nucleotides line up with TRBD2. The ends lost 5 bases at V and 7 bases at J; junction bases unmatched: 4. Germline CDR1 is KGHSH and CDR2 is LQKENI. The CDR3 consists of 15 residues. As DNA, the CDR3 is TGTGCCAGCTCATCTTGGACTAGCGGGGGGAATGAGCAGTTCTTC. The encoded protein is CASSSWTSGGNEQFF.

This clonotype was observed at least ten times. The chain uses TRBV20-1 and TRBJ1-2, with D possibly matching TRBD1 (6 bases). Germline values: CDR1 DFQATT, CDR2 SNEGSKA (reference sequence). Between the trimmed V and J ends, which lost 0 bases and 6 bases, there was a span of 14 bases. The length of the CDR3 is 14 residues. For the CDR3, the DNA is TGCAGTGCTAGAGACCCACAGGGATATCATGGCTACACCTTC. Residues: CSARDPQGYHGYTF.